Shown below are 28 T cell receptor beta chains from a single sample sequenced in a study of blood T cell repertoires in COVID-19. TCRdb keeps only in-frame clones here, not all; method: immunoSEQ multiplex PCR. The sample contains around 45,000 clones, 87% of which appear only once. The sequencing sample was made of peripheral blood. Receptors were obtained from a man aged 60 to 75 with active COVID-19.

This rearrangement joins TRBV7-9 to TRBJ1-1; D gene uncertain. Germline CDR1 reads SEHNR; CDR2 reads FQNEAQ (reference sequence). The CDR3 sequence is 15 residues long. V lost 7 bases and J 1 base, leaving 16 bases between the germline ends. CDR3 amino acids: CASTRKEPGNTEAFF. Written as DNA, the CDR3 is TGTGCCAGCACCAGAAAAGAACCAGGGAACACTGAAGCTTTCTTT.

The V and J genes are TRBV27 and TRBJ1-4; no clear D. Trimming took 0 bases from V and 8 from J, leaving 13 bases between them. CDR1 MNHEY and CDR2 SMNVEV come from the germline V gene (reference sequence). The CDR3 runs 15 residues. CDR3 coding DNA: TGTGCCAGCAGTTTATCACGGATTCCGGGAGAAAAACTGTTTTTT. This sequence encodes CASSLSRIPGEKLFF. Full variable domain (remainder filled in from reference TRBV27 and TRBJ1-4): EAQVTQNPRYLITVTGKKLTVTCSQNMNHEYMSWYRQDPGLGLRQIYYSMNVEVTDKGDVPEGYKVSRKEKRNFPLILESPSPNQTSLYFCASSLSRIPGEKLFFGSGTQLSVL.

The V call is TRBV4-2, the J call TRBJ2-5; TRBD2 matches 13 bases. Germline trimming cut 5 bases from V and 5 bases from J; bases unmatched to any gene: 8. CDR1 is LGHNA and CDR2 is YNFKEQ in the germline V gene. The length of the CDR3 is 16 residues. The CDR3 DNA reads TGTGCCAGCAGCTCTACACTAGCGGGGGGGCGGGAGACCCAGTACTTC. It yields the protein CASSSTLAGGRETQYF.

The CDR3, as DNA: TGTGCCAGCAGTTTATACAGGGGGCGGGGGAACACTGAAGCTTTCTTT. As protein: CASSLYRGRGNTEAFF. The chain has TRBV28 and TRBJ1-1; 9 bases match TRBD1. V was clipped by 1 base and J by 1 base; unmatched bases: 4. This CDR3 spans 16 amino acids. Germline V gene data show CDR1 as MDHEN and CDR2 as SYDVKM. Full variable domain (remainder filled in from reference TRBV28 and TRBJ1-1): DVKVTQSSRYLVKRTGEKVFLECVQDMDHENMFWYRQDPGLGLRLIYFSYDVKMKEKGDIPEGYSVSREKKERFSLILESASTNQTSMYLCASSLYRGRGNTEAFFGQGTRLTVV.

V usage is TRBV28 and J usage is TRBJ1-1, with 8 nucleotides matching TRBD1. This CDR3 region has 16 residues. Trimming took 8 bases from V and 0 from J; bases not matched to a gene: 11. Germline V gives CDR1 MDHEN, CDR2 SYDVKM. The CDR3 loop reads CASGGPGQAMNTEAFF. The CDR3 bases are TGTGCCAGCGGGGGACCGGGACAGGCCATGAACACTGAAGCTTTCTTT. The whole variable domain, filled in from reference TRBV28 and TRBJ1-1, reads DVKVTQSSRYLVKRTGEKVFLECVQDMDHENMFWYRQDPGLGLRLIYFSYDVKMKEKGDIPEGYSVSREKKERFSLILESASTNQTSMYLCASGGPGQAMNTEAFFGQGTRLTVV.

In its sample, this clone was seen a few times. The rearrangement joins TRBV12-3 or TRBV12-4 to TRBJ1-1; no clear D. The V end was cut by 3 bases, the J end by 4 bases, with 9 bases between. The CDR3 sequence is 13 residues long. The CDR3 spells CASSFQVGTEAFF. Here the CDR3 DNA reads TGTGCCAGCAGTTTCCAGGTGGGCACTGAAGCTTTCTTT.

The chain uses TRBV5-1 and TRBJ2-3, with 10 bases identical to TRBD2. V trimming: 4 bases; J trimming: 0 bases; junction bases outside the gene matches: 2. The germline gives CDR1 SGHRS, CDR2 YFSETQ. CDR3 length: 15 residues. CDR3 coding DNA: TGCGCCAGCAGCCTAGCGGGAGCTAGCACAGATACGCAGTATTTT. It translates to CASSLAGASTDTQYF.

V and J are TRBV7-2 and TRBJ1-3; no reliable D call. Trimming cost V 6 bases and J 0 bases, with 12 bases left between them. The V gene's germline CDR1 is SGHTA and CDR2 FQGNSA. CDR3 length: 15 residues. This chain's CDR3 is CASRRSTSSGNTIYF. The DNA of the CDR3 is TGTGCCAGCAGGCGTAGCACTAGCTCTGGAAACACCATATATTTT.

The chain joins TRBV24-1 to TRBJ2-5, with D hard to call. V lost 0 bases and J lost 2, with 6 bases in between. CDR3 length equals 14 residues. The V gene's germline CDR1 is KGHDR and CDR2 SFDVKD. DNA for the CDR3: TGTGCCACCAGTGATTTGGCTAGGCAAGAGACCCAGTACTTC. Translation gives CATSDLARQETQYF.

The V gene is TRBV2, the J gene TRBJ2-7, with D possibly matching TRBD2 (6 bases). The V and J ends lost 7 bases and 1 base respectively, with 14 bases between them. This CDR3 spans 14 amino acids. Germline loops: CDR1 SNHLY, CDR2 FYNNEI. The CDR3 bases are TGTGCCAGCACATTTCAGGGAGGATCCTACGAGCAGTACTTC. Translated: CASTFQGGSYEQYF.

Here the CDR3 DNA reads TGTGCCATCAGTGGGAGTTTTAATCAGCCCCAGCATTTT. It is translated as CAISGSFNQPQHF. The V call is TRBV10-3, the J call TRBJ1-5, with D uncertain. CDR1 and CDR2 (germline): ENHRY, SYGVKD. The ends were cut back, 4 bases at V and 4 bases at J, with 8 bases in the middle. This CDR3 region has 13 residues.

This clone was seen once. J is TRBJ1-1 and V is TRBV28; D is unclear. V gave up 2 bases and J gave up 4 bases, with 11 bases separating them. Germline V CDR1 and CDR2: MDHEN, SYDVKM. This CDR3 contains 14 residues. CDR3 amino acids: CASSLEVVSTEAFF. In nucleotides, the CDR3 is TGTGCCAGCAGTTTAGAGGTGGTTAGCACTGAAGCTTTCTTT.

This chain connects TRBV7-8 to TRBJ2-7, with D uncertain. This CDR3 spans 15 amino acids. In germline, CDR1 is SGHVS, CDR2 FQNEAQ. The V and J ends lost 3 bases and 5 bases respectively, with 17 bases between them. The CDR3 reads CASSFVGEARHEQYF. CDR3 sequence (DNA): TGTGCCAGCAGCTTTGTCGGAGAGGCTAGGCACGAGCAGTACTTC.

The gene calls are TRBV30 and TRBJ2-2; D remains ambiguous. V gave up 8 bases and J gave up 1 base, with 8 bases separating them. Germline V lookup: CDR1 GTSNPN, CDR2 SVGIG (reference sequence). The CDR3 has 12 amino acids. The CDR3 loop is CAHLGNTGELFF. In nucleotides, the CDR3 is TGTGCCCATCTAGGGAACACCGGGGAGCTGTTTTTT.

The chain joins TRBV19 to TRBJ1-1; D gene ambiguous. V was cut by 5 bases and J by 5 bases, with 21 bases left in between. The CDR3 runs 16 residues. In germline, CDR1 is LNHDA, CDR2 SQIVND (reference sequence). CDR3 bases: TGTGCCAGTAGTTTTTCTCGTCTCGGTAGAGGAACTGAAGCTTTCTTT. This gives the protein CASSFSRLGRGTEAFF.

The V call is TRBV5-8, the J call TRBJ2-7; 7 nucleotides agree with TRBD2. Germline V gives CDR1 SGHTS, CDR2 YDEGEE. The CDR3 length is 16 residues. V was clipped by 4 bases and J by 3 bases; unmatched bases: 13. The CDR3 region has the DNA TGTGCCAGCAGCCGCGTGGGGGGGGACTTATACTACGAGCAGTACTTC. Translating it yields CASSRVGGDLYYEQYF.

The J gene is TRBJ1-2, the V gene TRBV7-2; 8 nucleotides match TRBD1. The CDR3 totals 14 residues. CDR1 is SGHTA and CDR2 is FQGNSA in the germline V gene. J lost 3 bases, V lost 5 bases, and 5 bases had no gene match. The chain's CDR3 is CASSILGQDYGYTF. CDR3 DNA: TGTGCCAGCAGCATACTGGGACAGGACTATGGCTACACCTTC.

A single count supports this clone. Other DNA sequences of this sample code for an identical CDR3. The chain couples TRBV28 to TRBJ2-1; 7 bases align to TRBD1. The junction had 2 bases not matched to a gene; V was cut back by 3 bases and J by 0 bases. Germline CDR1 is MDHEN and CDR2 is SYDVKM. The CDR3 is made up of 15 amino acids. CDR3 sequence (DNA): TGTGCCAGCAGTTTCAGGGGGAGCTCCTACAATGAGCAGTTCTTC. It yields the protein CASSFRGSSYNEQFF.

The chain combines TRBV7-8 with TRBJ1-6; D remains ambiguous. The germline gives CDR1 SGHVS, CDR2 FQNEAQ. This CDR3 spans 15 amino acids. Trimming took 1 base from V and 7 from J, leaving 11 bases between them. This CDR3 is CASSLVLLENSPLHF. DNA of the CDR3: TGTGCCAGCAGCTTAGTTCTCCTAGAGAATTCACCCCTCCACTTT.

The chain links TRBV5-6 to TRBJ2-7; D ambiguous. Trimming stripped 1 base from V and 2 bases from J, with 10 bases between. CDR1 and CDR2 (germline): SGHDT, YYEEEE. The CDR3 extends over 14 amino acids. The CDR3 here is CASSLLEETYEQYF. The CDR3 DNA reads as TGTGCCAGCAGCTTGCTCGAGGAAACCTACGAGCAGTACTTC.

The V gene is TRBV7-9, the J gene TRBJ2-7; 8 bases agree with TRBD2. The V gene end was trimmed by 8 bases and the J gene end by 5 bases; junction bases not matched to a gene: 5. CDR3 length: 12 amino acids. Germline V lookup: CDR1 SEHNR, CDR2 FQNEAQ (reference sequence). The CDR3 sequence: CASVGGGDEQYF. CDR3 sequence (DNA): TGTGCCAGCGTCGGGGGGGGCGACGAGCAGTACTTC.

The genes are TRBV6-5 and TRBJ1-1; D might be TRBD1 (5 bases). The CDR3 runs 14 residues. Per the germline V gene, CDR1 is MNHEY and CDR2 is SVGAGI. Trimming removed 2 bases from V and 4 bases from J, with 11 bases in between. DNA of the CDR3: TGTGCCAGCAGTTACAGGCAGGGTAGCACTGAAGCTTTCTTT. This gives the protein CASSYRQGSTEAFF.

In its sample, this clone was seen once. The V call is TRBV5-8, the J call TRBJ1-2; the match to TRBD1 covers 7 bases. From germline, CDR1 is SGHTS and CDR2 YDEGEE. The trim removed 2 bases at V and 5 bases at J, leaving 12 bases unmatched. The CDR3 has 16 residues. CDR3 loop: CASSFQTLQGRYGYTF. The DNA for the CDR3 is TGTGCCAGCAGCTTTCAAACCCTACAGGGGCGATATGGCTACACCTTC.

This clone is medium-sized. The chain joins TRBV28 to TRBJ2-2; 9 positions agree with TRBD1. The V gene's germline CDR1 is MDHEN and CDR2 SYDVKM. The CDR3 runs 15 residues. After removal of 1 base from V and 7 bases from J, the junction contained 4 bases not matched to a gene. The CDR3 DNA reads TGTGCCAGCAGTTTATTCGACAGGGGGAACGGGGAGCTGTTTTTT. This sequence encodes CASSLFDRGNGELFF.

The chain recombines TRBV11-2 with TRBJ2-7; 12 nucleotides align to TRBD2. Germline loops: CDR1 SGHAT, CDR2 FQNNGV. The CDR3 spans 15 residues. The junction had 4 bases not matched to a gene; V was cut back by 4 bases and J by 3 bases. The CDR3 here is CASSSLAGGSYEQYF. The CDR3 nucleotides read TGTGCCAGCAGCTCACTAGCGGGAGGCAGCTACGAGCAGTACTTC.

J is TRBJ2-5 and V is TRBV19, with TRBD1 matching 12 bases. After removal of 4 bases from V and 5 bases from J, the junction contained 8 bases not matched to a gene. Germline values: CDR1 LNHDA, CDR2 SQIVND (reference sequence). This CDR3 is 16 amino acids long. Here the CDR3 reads CASSTLPGQGAETQYF. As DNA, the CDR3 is TGTGCCAGTAGTACACTACCGGGACAGGGGGCGGAGACCCAGTACTTC.

The chain's CDR3 is CASGLTPQGLHTQYF. CDR3 sequence (DNA): TGTGCTAGTGGTTTGACCCCGCAGGGACTTCATACGCAGTATTTT. The chain recombines TRBV12-5 with TRBJ2-3; possible D gene TRBD2, 6 bases. The germline CDR1 and CDR2 sequences are LGHNT and FRNRAP. The CDR3 sequence is 15 residues long. V was pared by 2 bases and J by 7 bases, with 16 bases between.

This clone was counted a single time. As DNA, the CDR3 is TGTGCCAGCAGCTTAGATCACGGGAGGGAGCAGTACTTC. Protein sequence: CASSLDHGREQYF. The V call is TRBV11-3, the J call TRBJ2-7; 7 bases line up with TRBD2. The CDR3 length is 13 residues. The germline CDR1 and CDR2 sequences are SGHNT and YENEEA. The V segment lost 0 bases and the J segment 7 bases; nucleotides outside the gene matches: 3.